The following is a T cell receptor beta chain sequence with its context. At the DNA level, this CDR3 is encoded by other sequences in the same sample as well. This entry comes from a study of shared clonotypes between healthy human individuals. Study details: Every donor yielded three CD4 naive, three CD4 memory, two CD8 naive and one CD8 memory plate.

Germline V gives CDR1 SGHAT, CDR2 FQNNGV. This CDR3 contains 13 residues. Trimming removed 5 bases at V and 4 bases at J, with 9 bases between. Method: immunoSEQ multiplex PCR; TCRdb's copy keeps in-frame clones and lacks some. The repertoire holds 650,000 to 750,000 clones, with about 78% as singletons. The specimen sequenced was memory CD4+ T cells sorted from blood. Subset indicated: CD45RA-negative fraction. This chain joins TRBV11-2 and TRBJ2-1; D perhaps matches TRBD1 (6 bases). The TCR sequence derives from a woman under 40 in good health. CDR3 nucleotide sequence: TGTGCCAGCAGCCCAGGGGAGTACAATGAGCAGTTCTTC. Encoded protein: CASSPGEYNEQFF.